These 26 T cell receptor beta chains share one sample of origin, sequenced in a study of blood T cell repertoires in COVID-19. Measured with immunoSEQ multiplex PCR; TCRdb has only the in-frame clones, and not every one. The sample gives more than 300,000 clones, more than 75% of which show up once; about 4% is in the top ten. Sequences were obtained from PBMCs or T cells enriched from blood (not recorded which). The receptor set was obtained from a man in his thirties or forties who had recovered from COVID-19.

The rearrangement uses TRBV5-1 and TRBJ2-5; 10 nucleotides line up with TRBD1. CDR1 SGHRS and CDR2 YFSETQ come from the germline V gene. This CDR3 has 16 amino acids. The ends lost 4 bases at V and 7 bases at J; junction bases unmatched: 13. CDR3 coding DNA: TGCGCCAGCAGCCCTCCGGGACAGGGGTCCATTGGGACCCAGTACTTC. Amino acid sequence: CASSPPGQGSIGTQYF.

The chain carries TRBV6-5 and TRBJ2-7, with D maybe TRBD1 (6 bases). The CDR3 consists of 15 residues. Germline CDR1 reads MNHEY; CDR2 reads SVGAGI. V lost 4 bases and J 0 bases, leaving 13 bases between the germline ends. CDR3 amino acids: CASSWTVRSSYEQYF. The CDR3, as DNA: TGTGCCAGCAGTTGGACAGTTAGGAGCTCCTACGAGCAGTACTTC.

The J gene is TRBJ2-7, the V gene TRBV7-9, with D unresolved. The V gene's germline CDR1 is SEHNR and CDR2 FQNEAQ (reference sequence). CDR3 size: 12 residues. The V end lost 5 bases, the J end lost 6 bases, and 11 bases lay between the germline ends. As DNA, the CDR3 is TGTGCCAGCAGCCTATTGTACCCCGAGCAGTACTTC. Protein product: CASSLLYPEQYF.

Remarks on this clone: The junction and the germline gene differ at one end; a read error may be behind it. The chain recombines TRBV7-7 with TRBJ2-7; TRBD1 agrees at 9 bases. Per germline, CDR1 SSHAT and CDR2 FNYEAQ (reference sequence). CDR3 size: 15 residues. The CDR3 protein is CASSFGQGTGYEQYF. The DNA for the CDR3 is TGTGCTAGCAGCTTCGGACAGGGGACGGGGTACGAGCAGTACTTC.

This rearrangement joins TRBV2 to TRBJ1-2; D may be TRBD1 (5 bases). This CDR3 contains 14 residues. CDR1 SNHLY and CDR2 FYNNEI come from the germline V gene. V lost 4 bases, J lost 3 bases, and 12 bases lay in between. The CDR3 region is CASSGTGDYYGYTF. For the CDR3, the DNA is TGTGCCAGCAGTGGAACAGGTGACTACTATGGCTACACCTTC.

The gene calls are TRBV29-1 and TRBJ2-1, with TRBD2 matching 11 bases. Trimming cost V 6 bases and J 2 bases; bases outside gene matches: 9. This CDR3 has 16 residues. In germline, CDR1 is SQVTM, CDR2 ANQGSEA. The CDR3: CSVHTQLAGAYNEQFF. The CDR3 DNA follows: TGCAGCGTCCATACCCAACTAGCGGGGGCCTACAATGAGCAGTTCTTC.

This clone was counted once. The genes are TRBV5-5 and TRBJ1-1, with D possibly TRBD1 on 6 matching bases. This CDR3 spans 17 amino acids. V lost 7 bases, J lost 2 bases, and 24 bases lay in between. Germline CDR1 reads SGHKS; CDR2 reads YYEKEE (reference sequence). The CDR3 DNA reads TGTGCCAGCGAAAGGAGGGGGGGCGCCCCCTTAAACACTGAAGCTTTCTTT. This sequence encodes CASERRGGAPLNTEAFF.

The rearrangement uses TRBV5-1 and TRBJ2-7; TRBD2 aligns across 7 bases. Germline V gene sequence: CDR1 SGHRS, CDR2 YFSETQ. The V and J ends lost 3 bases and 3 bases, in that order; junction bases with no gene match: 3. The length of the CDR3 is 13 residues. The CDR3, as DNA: TGCGCCAGCAGCTATGGACTAGACTACGAGCAGTACTTC. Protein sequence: CASSYGLDYEQYF.

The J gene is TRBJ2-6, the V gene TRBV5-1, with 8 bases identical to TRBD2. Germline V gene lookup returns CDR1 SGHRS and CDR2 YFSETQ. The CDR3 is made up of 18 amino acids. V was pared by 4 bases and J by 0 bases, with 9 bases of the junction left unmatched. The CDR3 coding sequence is TGCGCCAGCAGCCCTATGGAGCGGGGGCGCTCTGGGGCCAACGTCCTGACTTTC. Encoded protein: CASSPMERGRSGANVLTF.

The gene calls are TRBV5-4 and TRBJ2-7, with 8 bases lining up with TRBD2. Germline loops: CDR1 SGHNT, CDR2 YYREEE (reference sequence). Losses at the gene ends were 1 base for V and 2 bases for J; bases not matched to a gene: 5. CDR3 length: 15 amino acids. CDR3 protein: CASSLRGGSPYEQYF. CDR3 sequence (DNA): TGTGCCAGCAGCTTGCGGGGGGGGTCCCCCTACGAGCAGTACTTC.

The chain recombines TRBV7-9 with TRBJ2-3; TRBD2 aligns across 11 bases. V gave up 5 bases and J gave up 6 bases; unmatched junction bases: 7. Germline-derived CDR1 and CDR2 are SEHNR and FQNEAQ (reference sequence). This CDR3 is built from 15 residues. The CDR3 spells CASSHSGRAGDTQYF. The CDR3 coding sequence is TGTGCCAGCAGCCATAGCGGGAGGGCCGGGGATACGCAGTATTTT.

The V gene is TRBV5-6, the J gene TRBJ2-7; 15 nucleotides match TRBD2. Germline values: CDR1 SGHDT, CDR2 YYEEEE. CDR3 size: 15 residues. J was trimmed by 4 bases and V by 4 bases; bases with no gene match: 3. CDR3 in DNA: TGTGCCAGCAGCCTCGGGACTAGCGGGGGGTACGAGCAGTACTTC. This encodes CASSLGTSGGYEQYF.

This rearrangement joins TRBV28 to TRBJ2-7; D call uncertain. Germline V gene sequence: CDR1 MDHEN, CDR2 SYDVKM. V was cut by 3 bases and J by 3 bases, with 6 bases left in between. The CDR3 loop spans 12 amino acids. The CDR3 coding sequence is TGTGCCAGCAGTTTTTCCGGCTACGAGCAGTACTTC. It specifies CASSFSGYEQYF.

The CDR3 loop reads CASSPGQGFGYTF. CDR3 coding DNA: TGTGCCAGCAGCCCGGGACAGGGATTCGGCTACACCTTC. The chain has TRBV6-5 and TRBJ1-2; 9 bases align to TRBD1. V gave up 6 bases and J gave up 8 bases; unmatched junction bases: 7. The V gene's germline CDR1 is MNHEY and CDR2 SVGAGI. This CDR3 is 13 amino acids long.

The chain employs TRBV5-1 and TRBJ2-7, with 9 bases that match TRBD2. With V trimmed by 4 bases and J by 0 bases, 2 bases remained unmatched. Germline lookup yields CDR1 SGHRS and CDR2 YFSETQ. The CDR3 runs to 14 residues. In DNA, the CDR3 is TGCGCCAGCAGCAGTAGCGGGAGCTCCTACGAGCAGTACTTC. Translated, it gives CASSSSGSSYEQYF.

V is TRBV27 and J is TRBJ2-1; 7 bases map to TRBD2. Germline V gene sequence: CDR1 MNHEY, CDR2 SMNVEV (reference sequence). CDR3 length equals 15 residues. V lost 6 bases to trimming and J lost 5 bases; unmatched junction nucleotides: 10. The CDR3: CASSPRLAVHNEQFF. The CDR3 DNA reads TGTGCCAGCAGCCCGAGGCTAGCGGTCCACAATGAGCAGTTCTTC.

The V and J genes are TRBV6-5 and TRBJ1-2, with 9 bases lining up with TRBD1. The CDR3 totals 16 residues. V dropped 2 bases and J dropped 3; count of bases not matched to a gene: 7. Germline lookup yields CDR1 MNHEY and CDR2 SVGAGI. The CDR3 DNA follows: TGTGCCAGCAGTTACGGTCACAGGGGGCGGGACTATGGCTACACCTTC. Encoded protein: CASSYGHRGRDYGYTF.

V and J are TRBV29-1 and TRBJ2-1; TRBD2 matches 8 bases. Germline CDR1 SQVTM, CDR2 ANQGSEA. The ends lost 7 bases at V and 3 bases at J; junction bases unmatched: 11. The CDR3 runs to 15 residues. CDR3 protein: CSAPGGAGDYNEQFF. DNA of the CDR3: TGCAGCGCCCCGGGCGGAGCGGGAGACTACAATGAGCAGTTCTTC.

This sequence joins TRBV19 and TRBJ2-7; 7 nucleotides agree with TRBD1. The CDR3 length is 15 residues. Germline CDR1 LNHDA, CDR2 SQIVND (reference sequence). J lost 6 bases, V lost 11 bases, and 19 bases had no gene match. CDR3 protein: CAASSIAGGKGEQYF. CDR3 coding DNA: TGTGCCGCCAGTAGTATCGCAGGGGGAAAGGGCGAGCAGTACTTC.

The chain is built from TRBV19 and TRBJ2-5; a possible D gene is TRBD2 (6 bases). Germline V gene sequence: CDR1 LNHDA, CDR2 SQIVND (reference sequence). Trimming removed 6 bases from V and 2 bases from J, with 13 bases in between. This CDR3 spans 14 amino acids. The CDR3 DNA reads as TGTGCCAGTAGCGGGGGAACTCTACAAGAGACCCAGTACTTC. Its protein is CASSGGTLQETQYF.

The CDR3: CASSERATSGLPPYEQYF. CDR3 nucleotide sequence: TGTGCCAGCAGTGAACGGGCTACTAGCGGGCTCCCTCCGTACGAGCAGTACTTC. The chain has TRBV2 and TRBJ2-7; TRBD2 aligns across 9 bases. V lost 2 bases, J lost 4 bases, and 15 bases stayed unmatched. CDR1 and CDR2 from the germline V gene are SNHLY and FYNNEI. The length of the CDR3 is 18 residues.

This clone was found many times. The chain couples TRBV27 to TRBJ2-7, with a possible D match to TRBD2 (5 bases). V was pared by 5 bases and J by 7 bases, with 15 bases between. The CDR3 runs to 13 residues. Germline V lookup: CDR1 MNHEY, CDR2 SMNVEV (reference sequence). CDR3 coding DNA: TGTGCCAGCAGTCCCCGGACCGGGGAAGAGCAGTACTTC. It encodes CASSPRTGEEQYF.

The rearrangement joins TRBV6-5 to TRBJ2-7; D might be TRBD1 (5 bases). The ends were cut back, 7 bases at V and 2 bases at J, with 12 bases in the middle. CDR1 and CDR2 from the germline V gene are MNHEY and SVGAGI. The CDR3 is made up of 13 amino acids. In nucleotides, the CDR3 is TGTGCCAGCAATTTCGACAGAACCTACGAGCAGTACTTC. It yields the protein CASNFDRTYEQYF.

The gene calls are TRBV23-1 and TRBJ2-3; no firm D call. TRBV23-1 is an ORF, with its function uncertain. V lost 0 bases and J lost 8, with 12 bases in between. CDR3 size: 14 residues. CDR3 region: CASSQSLTPGTQYF. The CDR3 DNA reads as TGCGCCAGCAGTCAATCGCTAACCCCGGGTACGCAGTATTTT.

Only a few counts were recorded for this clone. CDR3 coding DNA: TGCGCCAGCAGCTTGGCGCCGGGACAAGCCTACAATGAGCAGTTCTTC. This encodes CASSLAPGQAYNEQFF. This chain joins TRBV5-1 and TRBJ2-1; D is possibly TRBD1 (6 bases). V was cut by 0 bases and J by 2 bases, with 12 bases left in between. The CDR3 is 16 amino acids. Germline loops: CDR1 SGHRS, CDR2 YFSETQ. The full variable domain, with the rest looked up from reference TRBV5-1 and TRBJ2-1, is KAGVTQTPRYLIKTRGQQVTLSCSPISGHRSVSWYQQTPGQGLQFLFEYFSETQRNKGNFPGRFSGRQFSNSRSEMNVSTLELGDSALYLCASSLAPGQAYNEQFFGPGTRLTVL.

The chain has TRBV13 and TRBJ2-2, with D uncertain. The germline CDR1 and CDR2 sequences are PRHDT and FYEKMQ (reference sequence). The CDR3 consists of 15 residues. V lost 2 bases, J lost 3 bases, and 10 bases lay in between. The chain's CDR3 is CASSLSPSDTGELFF. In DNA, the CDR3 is TGTGCCAGCAGCTTATCGCCCTCGGACACCGGGGAGCTGTTTTTT.